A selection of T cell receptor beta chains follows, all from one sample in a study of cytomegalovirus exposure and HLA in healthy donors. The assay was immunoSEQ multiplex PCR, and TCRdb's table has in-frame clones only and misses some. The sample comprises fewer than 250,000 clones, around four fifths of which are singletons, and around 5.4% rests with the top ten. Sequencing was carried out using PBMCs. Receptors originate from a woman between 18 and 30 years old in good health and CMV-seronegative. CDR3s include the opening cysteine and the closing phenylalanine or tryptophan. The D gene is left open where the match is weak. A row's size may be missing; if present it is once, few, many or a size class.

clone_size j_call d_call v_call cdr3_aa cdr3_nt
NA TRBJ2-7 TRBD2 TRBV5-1 CASSRTSASFEQYF TGCGCCAGCAGCCGTACTAGCGCGTCCTTCGAGCAGTACTTC
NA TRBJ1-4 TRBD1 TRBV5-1 CASSQGQSNEKLFF TGCGCCAGCAGCCAGGGACAGTCTAATGAAAAACTGTTTTTT
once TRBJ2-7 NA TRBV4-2 CASSQWQDDYEQYF TGTGCCAGCAGCCAATGGCAAGATGACTACGAGCAGTACTTC
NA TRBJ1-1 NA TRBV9 CASSGREYTEAFF TGTGCCAGCAGCGGGAGGGAGTACACTGAAGCTTTCTTT
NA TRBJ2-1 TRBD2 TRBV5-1 CASKPGTNNEQFF TGCGCCAGCAAACCCGGGACTAACAATGAGCAGTTCTTC
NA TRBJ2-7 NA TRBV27 CASSLSGYLLYEQYF TGTGCCAGCAGTTTATCGGGATATCTCCTCTACGAGCAGTACTTC
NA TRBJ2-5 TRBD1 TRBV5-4 CASSSLDRSQETQYF TGTGCCAGCAGCTCACTGGACAGGAGCCAAGAGACCCAGTACTTC
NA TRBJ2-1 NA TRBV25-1 CASSEGGGQFF TGTGCCAGCAGTGAAGGGGGTGGGCAGTTCTTC
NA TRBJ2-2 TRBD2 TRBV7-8 CASSLGLAGGNTGELFF TGTGCCAGCAGCTTAGGGCTAGCGGGAGGGAACACCGGGGAGCTGTTTTTT
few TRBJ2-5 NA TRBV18 CASSPWTETQYF TGTGCCAGCTCACCTTGGACAGAGACCCAGTACTTC
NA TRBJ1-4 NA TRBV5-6 CASSLLGGGDEKLFF TGTGCCAGCAGCCTTCTCGGAGGGGGGGATGAAAAACTGTTTTTT
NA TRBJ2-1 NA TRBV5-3 CARSLRVRGEQFF TGTGCCAGAAGCTTGCGGGTCCGGGGGGAGCAGTTCTTC
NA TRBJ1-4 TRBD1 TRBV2 CASRESGGEKLFF TGTGCCAGCCGGGAATCAGGGGGGGAAAAACTGTTTTTT
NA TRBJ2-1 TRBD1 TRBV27 CASSPNTGTGNEQFF TGTGCCAGCAGCCCTAATACCGGGACAGGGAATGAGCAGTTCTTC
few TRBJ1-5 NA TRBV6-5 CASNPGRVRNQPQHF TGTGCCAGCAACCCTGGCAGGGTTCGCAATCAGCCCCAGCATTTT
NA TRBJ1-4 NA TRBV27 CASRGGGGNEKLFF TGTGCCAGCAGGGGGGGCGGGGGGAATGAAAAACTGTTTTTT
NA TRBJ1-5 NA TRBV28 CASSLPRGYGNQPQHF TGTGCCAGCAGTTTACCCAGGGGTTACGGCAATCAGCCCCAGCATTTT
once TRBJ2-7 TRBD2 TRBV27 CASSPGLAYEQYF TGTGCCAGCAGTCCGGGACTAGCCTACGAGCAGTACTTC
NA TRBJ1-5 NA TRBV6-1 CATWIGGNQPQHF TGTGCCACCTGGATCGGGGGCAATCAGCCCCAGCATTTT
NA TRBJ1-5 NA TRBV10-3 CAISESTGVNQPQHF TGTGCCATCAGTGAGTCGACCGGGGTGAATCAGCCCCAGCATTTT
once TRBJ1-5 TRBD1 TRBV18 CASSRTGQDQPQHF TGTGCCAGCTCCCGGACAGGGCAAGATCAGCCCCAGCATTTT
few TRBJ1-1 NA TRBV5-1 CASSLAKGDHTEAFF TGCGCCAGCAGCTTGGCCAAAGGGGACCACACTGAAGCTTTCTTT
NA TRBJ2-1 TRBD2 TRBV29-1 CSVPLLAGGLTNEQFF TGCAGCGTTCCCTTGTTAGCGGGGGGGCTCACCAATGAGCAGTTCTTC
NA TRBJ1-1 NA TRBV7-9 CASSLPGVTEAFF TGTGCCAGCAGCTTACCAGGGGTCACTGAAGCTTTCTTT
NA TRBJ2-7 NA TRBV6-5 CASSYSTGTTAEQYF TGTGCCAGCAGTTACTCTACAGGGACGACTGCAGAGCAGTACTTC
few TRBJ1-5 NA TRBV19 CASTLSPRASEPQHF TGTGCCAGTACCCTATCCCCGCGGGCTTCCGAGCCCCAGCATTTT
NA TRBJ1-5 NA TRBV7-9 CASSLGVGASNQPQHF TGTGCCAGCAGCTTAGGGGTTGGAGCCAGCAATCAGCCCCAGCATTTT
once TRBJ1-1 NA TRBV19 CASSIKRGLTEAFF TGTGCCAGTAGTATTAAAAGGGGACTGACTGAAGCTTTCTTT
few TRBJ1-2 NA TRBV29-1 CSVGPDLYGYTF TGCAGCGTGGGACCGGACCTATATGGCTACACCTTC
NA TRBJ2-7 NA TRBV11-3 CASSTGRGVQYF TGTGCCAGCAGTACCGGACGGGGCGTGCAGTACTTC
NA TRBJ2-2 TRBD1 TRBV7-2 CASSSWDRGWTGELFF TGTGCCAGCAGCTCATGGGACAGGGGATGGACCGGGGAGCTGTTTTTT
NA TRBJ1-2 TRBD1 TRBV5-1 CASSLAGQDGYTF TGCGCCAGCAGCTTGGCTGGACAGGATGGCTACACCTTC
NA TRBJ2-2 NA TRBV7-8 CASSLIRLTGELFF TGTGCCAGCAGCTTAATCCGACTGACCGGGGAGCTGTTTTTT
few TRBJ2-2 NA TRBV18 CASSPENTGELFF TGTGCCAGCTCACCAGAGAACACCGGGGAGCTGTTTTTT
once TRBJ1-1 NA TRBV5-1 CASSSRTALGTEAFF TGCGCCAGCAGCTCGAGGACAGCCCTGGGGACTGAAGCTTTCTTT
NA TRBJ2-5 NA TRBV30 CARGEGGIQETQYF TGTGCCCGCGGGGAGGGGGGAATCCAAGAGACCCAGTACTTC
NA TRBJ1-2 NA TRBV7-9 CASSPGPSLANYGYTF TGTGCCAGCAGCCCGGGACCTTCCTTAGCTAACTATGGCTACACCTTC
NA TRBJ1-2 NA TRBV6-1 CASSEERGRNYGYTF TGTGCCAGCAGTGAAGAAAGGGGGAGGAACTATGGCTACACCTTC
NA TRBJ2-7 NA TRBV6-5 CASSYRSDYEQYF TGTGCCAGCAGTTACCGGTCGGATTACGAGCAGTACTTC
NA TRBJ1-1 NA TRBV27 CASNPPGEAFF TGTGCCAGCAACCCCCCTGGTGAAGCTTTCTTT
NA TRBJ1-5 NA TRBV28 CASSLQGYQPQHF TGTGCCAGCAGTTTACAGGGGTATCAGCCCCAGCATTTT
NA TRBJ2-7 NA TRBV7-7 CASSRGLGGYEQYF TGTGCCAGCAGCCGAGGGTTGGGAGGATACGAGCAGTACTTC
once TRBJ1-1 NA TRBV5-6 CASSPWGGNTEAFF TGTGCCAGCAGCCCCTGGGGGGGGAACACTGAAGCTTTCTTT
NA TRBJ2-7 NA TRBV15 CATSRDKGLSYEQYF TGTGCCACCAGCAGAGATAAAGGCTTATCCTACGAGCAGTACTTC